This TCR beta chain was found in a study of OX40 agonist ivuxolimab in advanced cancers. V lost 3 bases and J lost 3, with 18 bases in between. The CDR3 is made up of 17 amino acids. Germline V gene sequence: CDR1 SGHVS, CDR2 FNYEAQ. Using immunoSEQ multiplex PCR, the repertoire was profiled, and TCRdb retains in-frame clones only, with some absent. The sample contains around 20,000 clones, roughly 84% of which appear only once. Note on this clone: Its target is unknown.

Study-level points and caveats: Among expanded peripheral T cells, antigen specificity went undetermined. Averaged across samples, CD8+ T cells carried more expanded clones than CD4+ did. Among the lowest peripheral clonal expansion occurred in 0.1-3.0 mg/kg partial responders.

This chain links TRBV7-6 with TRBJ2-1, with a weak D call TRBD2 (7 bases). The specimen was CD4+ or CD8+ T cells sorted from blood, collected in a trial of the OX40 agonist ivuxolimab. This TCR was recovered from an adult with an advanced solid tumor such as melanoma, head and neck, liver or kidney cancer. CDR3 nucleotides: TGTGCCAGCAGCTTTGGCGCGGGGGCGACCATCTACAATGAGCAGTTCTTC. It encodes CASSFGAGATIYNEQFF.